A single sample gave rise to the 21 T cell receptor beta chains below, sequenced in a study of blood T cell repertoires in COVID-19. Only in-frame clones appear in the TCRdb table, and some are missing; sequencing was by immunoSEQ multiplex PCR. The sample has roughly 41,000 clones; approximately 85% are singletons. The sample comprised peripheral blood. The receptors derive from a human donor in a cohort sampled during active COVID-19. The donor label of this sample is uncertain.

The gene calls are TRBV19 and TRBJ1-3, with a tentative D call TRBD1 (6 bases). CDR1 is LNHDA, CDR2 SQIVND, per germline (reference sequence). Trimming shortened V by 5 bases and J by 0 bases, and 14 bases separated the two germline ends. This CDR3 comprises 16 residues. The CDR3 spells CASSLLDSSSGNTIYF. CDR3 nucleotide sequence: TGTGCCAGTAGTCTTCTGGACAGTAGCTCTGGAAACACCATATATTTT.

This rearrangement joins TRBV11-1 to TRBJ2-3, with D unresolved. CDR3 size: 11 residues. V shed 5 bases and J shed 2 bases, with 2 bases lying between them. The germline V gene encodes CDR1 SGHAT and CDR2 FQDESV (reference sequence). CDR3 region: CASSHTDTQYF. The CDR3, as DNA: TGTGCCAGCAGCCACACAGATACGCAGTATTTT.

V is TRBV7-3 and J is TRBJ2-1, with TRBD2 matching 10 bases. Germline CDR1 is SGHTA and CDR2 is FQGTGA. The CDR3 covers 13 residues. J gave up 7 bases and V 5 bases, and 2 bases lay outside the gene matches. DNA for the CDR3: TGTGCCAGCAGCCCTAGCGGGGGAAATGAGCAGTTCTTC. Amino acid sequence: CASSPSGGNEQFF.

The chain recombines TRBV18 with TRBJ2-7; tentative D call: TRBD2 (6 bases). CDR3 length: 11 residues. Trimming stripped 3 bases from V and 10 bases from J, with 10 bases between. Germline CDR1 is KGHSH and CDR2 is LQKENI. The CDR3 region is CASSPPAGQYF. In nucleotides, the CDR3 is TGTGCCAGCTCACCCCCGGCGGGACAGTACTTC.

V is TRBV19 and J is TRBJ2-1; the D gene is possibly TRBD1 (6 bases). Deletions cut 4 bases from V and 6 bases from J, with 19 bases between. CDR1 and CDR2 (germline): LNHDA, SQIVND (reference sequence). CDR3 size: 16 residues. The CDR3: CASSTFPTQTGNEQFF. CDR3 sequence (DNA): TGTGCCAGTAGTACCTTTCCGACCCAGACAGGCAATGAGCAGTTCTTC. Based on the CDR3 plus reference TRBV19 and TRBJ2-1, the full variable domain is DGGITQSPKYLFRKEGQNVTLSCEQNLNHDAMYWYRQDPGQGLRLIYYSQIVNDFQKGDIAEGYSVSREKKESFPLTVTSAQKNPTAFYLCASSTFPTQTGNEQFFGPGTRLTVL.

CDR3 region: CASSPGTSPNEQFF. As DNA, the CDR3 is TGCGCCAGCAGCCCCGGGACTAGCCCCAATGAGCAGTTCTTC. The V and J genes are TRBV5-1 and TRBJ2-1, with TRBD2 matching over 9 bases. This CDR3 has 14 residues. Trimming removed 4 bases from V and 6 bases from J; junction bases left unmatched: 5. The germline V gene has CDR1 SGHRS and CDR2 YFSETQ. The full variable domain, in which reference TRBV5-1 and TRBJ2-1 provide the parts outside the CDR3, is KAGVTQTPRYLIKTRGQQVTLSCSPISGHRSVSWYQQTPGQGLQFLFEYFSETQRNKGNFPGRFSGRQFSNSRSEMNVSTLELGDSALYLCASSPGTSPNEQFFGPGTRLTVL.

The chain combines TRBV28 with TRBJ1-6; 10 bases align to TRBD1. V lost 8 bases and J lost 7; bases outside the gene matches: 2. CDR3 length: 13 residues. Germline CDR1 reads MDHEN; CDR2 reads SYDVKM. CDR3 loop: CASGDRGNSPLHF. Here the CDR3 DNA reads TGTGCCAGCGGGGACAGGGGCAATTCACCCCTCCACTTT.

The genes are TRBV19 and TRBJ2-3, with TRBD1 matching over 10 bases. CDR1 is LNHDA, CDR2 SQIVND, per germline (reference sequence). Trimming at V came to 0 bases and at J to 4 bases, leaving 4 bases not matched to a gene. This CDR3 is built from 16 residues. CDR3 protein: CASSIDGGTGADTQYF. As DNA, the CDR3 is TGTGCCAGTAGTATAGATGGGGGGACAGGGGCAGATACGCAGTATTTT.

The rearrangement uses TRBV6-6 and TRBJ1-6; 8 positions agree with TRBD1. Losses at the gene ends were 6 bases for V and 8 bases for J; bases not matched to a gene: 9. CDR1 is MNHNY and CDR2 is SVGAGI in the germline V gene (reference sequence). The CDR3 covers 15 residues. The CDR3 sequence: CASSPRTGTDSPLHF. The CDR3 nucleotides read TGTGCCAGCAGCCCGAGGACAGGGACTGATTCACCCCTCCACTTT.

J is TRBJ1-1 and V is TRBV29-1; no firm D call. Germline CDR1 reads SQVTM; CDR2 reads ANQGSEA. V lost 6 bases and J 6 bases, leaving 8 bases between the germline ends. The CDR3 is 10 amino acids. CDR3 loop: CSVWRAEAFF. The CDR3 DNA follows: TGCAGCGTGTGGAGGGCTGAAGCTTTCTTT.

The chain couples TRBV12-3 or TRBV12-4 to TRBJ2-1; a weak D match, TRBD2 (6 bases). The CDR3 consists of 12 residues. Trimming left V 6 bases short and J 12 bases short, with 15 bases between. DNA for the CDR3: TGTGCCAGCAGGGAGACGGGACTCCTGCAGTTCTTC. Its translation: CASRETGLLQFF.

This clone was detected once. CDR3 residues: CASSLATSGGGETQYF. The CDR3, as DNA: TGTGCCAGCAGCTTGGCCACTAGCGGGGGCGGGGAGACCCAGTACTTC. The rearrangement links TRBV7-8 to TRBJ2-5, with 11 bases fitting TRBD2. CDR3 length equals 16 residues. Germline CDR1 reads SGHVS; CDR2 reads FQNEAQ. Unmatched junction bases numbered 8, after V lost 3 bases and J lost 5 bases. The full variable domain, completed using reference TRBV7-8 and TRBJ2-5, is GAGVSQSPRYKVAKRGQDVALRCDPISGHVSLFWYQQALGQGPEFLTYFQNEAQLDKSGLPSDRFFAERPEGSVSTLKIQRTQQEDSAVYLCASSLATSGGGETQYFGPGTRLLVL.

V gene TRBV5-1 combines with J gene TRBJ1-1, with TRBD1 matching over 9 bases. V gave up 3 bases and J gave up 1 base; unmatched junction bases: 1. The length of the CDR3 is 14 residues. From germline, CDR1 is SGHRS and CDR2 YFSETQ. Written as DNA, the CDR3 is TGCGCCAGCAGCTCACAGGGGGCGAACACTGAAGCTTTCTTT. The encoded protein is CASSSQGANTEAFF.

This rearrangement joins TRBV6-5 to TRBJ1-6; maybe TRBD1 (5 bases). The V end lost 0 bases, the J end lost 13 bases, and 16 bases lay between the germline ends. The CDR3 runs to 15 residues. Germline CDR1 MNHEY, CDR2 SVGAGI. Here the CDR3 DNA reads TGTGCCAGCAGTTACTCGGGGGGGATCCCTATGCCCCTCCACTTT. Translated, it gives CASSYSGGIPMPLHF.

The chain is built from TRBV25-1 and TRBJ1-5; D is perhaps TRBD1 (6 bases). V shed 5 bases and J shed 6 bases, with 26 bases lying between them. Germline CDR1 MGHDK, CDR2 SYGVNS. This CDR3 has 18 amino acids. The CDR3 reads CASSPGGRRGSFVQPQHF. The CDR3, as DNA: TGTGCCAGCAGTCCCGGGGGGAGGAGGGGGTCGTTCGTTCAGCCCCAGCATTTT.

This chain links TRBV4-3 with TRBJ2-5, with 12 bases that match TRBD2. CDR1 and CDR2 from the germline V gene are LGHNA and YSLEER. This CDR3 has 17 residues. Trimming at V came to 4 bases and at J to 3 bases, leaving 9 bases not matched to a gene. DNA for the CDR3: TGCGCCAGCAGCCCACTCCTCACTAGCGGGGGGAAAGAGACCCAGTACTTC. It yields the protein CASSPLLTSGGKETQYF.

This clone showed up just once. This chain connects TRBV19 to TRBJ1-5, with D unresolved. Germline CDR1 LNHDA, CDR2 SQIVND (reference sequence). The CDR3 loop spans 17 amino acids. V lost 0 bases and J 1 base, leaving 13 bases between the germline ends. The CDR3 protein is CASSIDRLGSSNQPQHF. The CDR3 nucleotides read TGTGCCAGTAGTATAGACAGGCTGGGGAGCAGCAATCAGCCCCAGCATTTT. The full variable domain, in which reference TRBV19 and TRBJ1-5 provide the parts outside the CDR3, is DGGITQSPKYLFRKEGQNVTLSCEQNLNHDAMYWYRQDPGQGLRLIYYSQIVNDFQKGDIAEGYSVSREKKESFPLTVTSAQKNPTAFYLCASSIDRLGSSNQPQHFGDGTRLSIL.

This rearrangement joins TRBV15 to TRBJ1-5, with TRBD1 matching 10 bases. The CDR3 is 15 residues long. Germline-derived CDR1 and CDR2 are LNHNV and YYDKDF (reference sequence). Trimming removed 5 bases from V and 7 bases from J; junction bases left unmatched: 8. The CDR3 DNA reads TGTGCCACCAGCGTAGACAGGGGGCAGGGGCAGCCCCAGCATTTT. Translating it yields CATSVDRGQGQPQHF. The complete variable domain, with remaining parts taken from reference TRBV15 and TRBJ1-5, reads DAMVIQNPRYQVTQFGKPVTLSCSQTLNHNVMYWYQQKSSQAPKLLFHYYDKDFNNEADTPDNFQSRRPNTSFCFLDIRSPGLGDTAMYLCATSVDRGQGQPQHFGDGTRLSIL.

The genes are TRBV3-1 (or the pseudogene TRBV3-2) and TRBJ2-5; 7 bases are shared with TRBD2. The CDR3 contains 16 residues. The germline V gene encodes CDR1 LGHDT and CDR2 YNNKEL (reference sequence). After removal of 2 bases from V and 5 bases from J, the junction contained 11 bases not matched to a gene. The CDR3 loop is CASSQYRGVVRETQYF. The CDR3, as DNA: TGTGCCAGCAGCCAATATCGGGGGGTTGTCCGCGAGACCCAGTACTTC.

V usage is TRBV19 and J usage is TRBJ2-5; the D is unclear. CDR1 and CDR2 (germline): LNHDA, SQIVND (reference sequence). Between the trimmed V and J ends, which lost 4 bases and 3 bases, there was a span of 9 bases. CDR3 length: 13 amino acids. The CDR3, as DNA: TGTGCCAGTAGTAACAGCCAGAAAGAGACCCAGTACTTC. This encodes CASSNSQKETQYF. The full variable domain, with the rest looked up from reference TRBV19 and TRBJ2-5, is DGGITQSPKYLFRKEGQNVTLSCEQNLNHDAMYWYRQDPGQGLRLIYYSQIVNDFQKGDIAEGYSVSREKKESFPLTVTSAQKNPTAFYLCASSNSQKETQYFGPGTRLLVL.

The chain links TRBV7-9 to TRBJ2-1; TRBD2 matches at 11 bases. This CDR3 is built from 18 residues. With V trimmed by 7 bases and J by 0 bases, 11 bases remained unmatched. The germline V gene has CDR1 SEHNR and CDR2 FQNEAQ (reference sequence). CDR3 bases: TGTGCCAGCACCCGGGGTAGCGGGGGGGCGAGCTCCTACAATGAGCAGTTCTTC. Amino acids: CASTRGSGGASSYNEQFF. The complete variable domain, with remaining parts taken from reference TRBV7-9 and TRBJ2-1, reads DTGVSQNPRHKITKRGQNVTFRCDPISEHNRLYWYRQTLGQGPEFLTYFQNEAQLEKSRLLSDRFSAERPKGSFSTLEIQRTEQGDSAMYLCASTRGSGGASSYNEQFFGPGTRLTVL.